The following is a TCR beta chain sequence with its context. The sample originates from a study of technical replicates of blood from a few donors. The assay was immunoSEQ multiplex PCR, and TCRdb's table has in-frame clones only and misses some. The sample consists of around 13,000 clones, over 80% of them appearing once. Trimming took off 2 bases at V and 5 bases at J, with 9 bases between the two ends. Germline V gene data show CDR1 as MNHNS and CDR2 as SASEGT. CDR3 length equals 14 residues. The sequenced material came from PBMCs. This clonotype originated in a human donor in good health. This chain joins TRBV6-1 and TRBJ1-4, with D possibly matching TRBD1 (5 bases). CDR3 nucleotides: TGTGCCAGCAGTGAATGGGGACTAAATGAAAAACTGTTTTTT. This sequence encodes CASSEWGLNEKLFF.